The 30 T cell receptor beta chains listed next were all sequenced from one sample in a study of identical twins. One entry per CDR3 protein, called by TCRdb with MiXCR from the 5' RACE reads. Among about 660,000 distinct CDR3 sequences listed, over 8.5% were seen once. This same sample was also part of a study on yellow fever vaccine responses in identical twins.

What was sequenced was PBMCs. The receptors come from a young woman in good health.

The chain is built from TRBV6-2 or TRBV6-3 and TRBJ2-1; 11 nucleotides line up with TRBD2. The CDR3 covers 18 residues. Germline V gives CDR1 MNHEY, CDR2 SVGEGT. Unmatched junction bases numbered 9, after V lost 5 bases and J lost 0 bases. The CDR3 DNA reads as TGTGCCAGCAGTCCCAGCGGGACTAGCGGACCCTCCTACAATGAGCAGTTCTTC. It yields the protein CASSPSGTSGPSYNEQFF.

The table lists this clonotype with a few counts. The V gene is TRBV6-1, the J gene TRBJ2-5, with D perhaps TRBD2 (5 bases). The CDR3 sequence is 13 residues long. From germline, CDR1 is MNHNS and CDR2 SASEGT. V lost 8 bases and J 0 bases, leaving 10 bases between the germline ends. The CDR3 bases are TGTGCCAGCCAAAGCGGAAACCAAGAGACCCAGTACTTC. Translation: CASQSGNQETQYF.

The chain combines TRBV9 with TRBJ2-5; no reliable D call. Germline V gives CDR1 SGDLS, CDR2 YYNGEE. The germline V and J ends were trimmed by 1 base and 2 bases, with 15 bases remaining between them. This CDR3 comprises 16 residues. The CDR3 sequence: CASSVLPHQDQETQYF. The CDR3 DNA is TGTGCCAGCAGCGTACTGCCCCACCAAGATCAAGAGACCCAGTACTTC.

Ten or more counts support this clonotype. This rearrangement joins TRBV7-9 to TRBJ1-1; 9 bases fit TRBD1. Germline V lookup: CDR1 SEHNR, CDR2 FQNEAQ (reference sequence). CDR3 size: 13 residues. J lost 7 bases, V lost 3 bases, and 3 bases had no gene match. CDR3 bases: TGTGCCAGCAGCTTCGACAGGGGGGTTGAAGCTTTCTTT. Its protein is CASSFDRGVEAFF.

The sample holds many counts of this clonotype. The chain is built from TRBV4-2 and TRBJ2-1; TRBD2 agrees at 9 bases. The CDR3 is made up of 17 amino acids. Germline V gene lookup returns CDR1 LGHNA and CDR2 YNFKEQ. Trimming removed 4 bases from V and 1 base from J; junction bases left unmatched: 8. CDR3 residues: CASSRGGGQTSYNEQFF. The CDR3 DNA is TGTGCCAGCAGCCGCGGGGGGGGGCAAACGTCCTACAATGAGCAGTTCTTC.

This clonotype was detected only a few times. The rearrangement joins TRBV12-3 or TRBV12-4 to TRBJ1-1; 8 positions match TRBD1. This CDR3 contains 15 residues. V gave up 5 bases and J gave up 2 bases; unmatched junction bases: 7. CDR3 coding DNA: TGTGCCAGCAGTCTAAGGACAGGGTATAACACTGAAGCTTTCTTT. It translates to CASSLRTGYNTEAFF.

The chain combines TRBV11-2 with TRBJ2-7; no clear D. Germline CDR1 reads SGHAT; CDR2 reads FQNNGV. V lost 1 base and J lost 12, with 10 bases in between. The CDR3 runs 11 residues. CDR3 in DNA: TGTGCCAGCAGCTTAGCGGCTAGTCCGTACTTC. Translation gives CASSLAASPYF.

In this sample, this clonotype turned up many times. The chain joins TRBV10-3 to TRBJ2-3; no firm D call. The CDR3 is 12 residues long. CDR1 and CDR2 from the germline V gene are ENHRY and SYGVKD. The V and J ends lost 5 bases and 2 bases respectively, with 5 bases between them. The chain's CDR3 is CAISSITDTQYF. CDR3 DNA: TGTGCCATCAGTTCTATCACAGATACGCAGTATTTT.

This chain links TRBV20-1 with TRBJ2-7; the match to TRBD1 covers 10 bases. The CDR3 loop spans 13 amino acids. Germline V gene sequence: CDR1 DFQATT, CDR2 SNEGSKA (reference sequence). Losses at the gene ends were 5 bases for V and 5 bases for J; bases not matched to a gene: 6. The CDR3: CSAAHGTGDEQYF. CDR3 DNA: TGCAGTGCTGCCCACGGGACAGGGGACGAGCAGTACTTC.

This chain uses TRBV4-1 with TRBJ2-7; 12 positions match TRBD2. CDR3 length: 15 residues. Germline CDR1 MGHRA, CDR2 YSYEKL. V lost 4 bases, J lost 4 bases, and 5 bases stayed unmatched. The CDR3 loop reads CASSRPTSGSYEQYF. In DNA, the CDR3 is TGCGCCAGCAGCCGTCCGACTAGCGGGAGTTACGAGCAGTACTTC.

The chain carries TRBV27 and TRBJ2-1; TRBD2 agrees at 13 bases. The CDR3 extends over 13 amino acids. V gave up 5 bases and J gave up 12 bases; unmatched junction bases: 4. Germline V gene lookup returns CDR1 MNHEY and CDR2 SMNVEV (reference sequence). DNA of the CDR3: TGTGCCAGCAGTCAGAGGACTAGCGGGGGGCAGTTCTTC. It specifies CASSQRTSGGQFF.

Ten or more counts support this clonotype. The chain is built from TRBV12-3 or TRBV12-4 and TRBJ2-5; 10 positions match TRBD1. V gave up 7 bases and J gave up 2 bases; unmatched junction bases: 7. There are 15 residues in the CDR3. CDR3 amino acids: CASNLGQGGQETQYF. In nucleotides, the CDR3 is TGTGCCAGCAACTTAGGACAGGGGGGACAAGAGACCCAGTACTTC.

This clonotype was recorded many times. The rearrangement links TRBV13 to TRBJ2-2; 8 bases match TRBD1. CDR1 PRHDT and CDR2 FYEKMQ come from the germline V gene (reference sequence). The junction had 13 bases not matched to a gene; V was cut back by 8 bases and J by 5 bases. CDR3 size: 16 residues. CDR3 nucleotides: TGTGCCAGCGACTCTCGCCGGGACAGGAGGACCGGGGAGCTGTTTTTT. Amino acids: CASDSRRDRRTGELFF.

The V call is TRBV2, the J call TRBJ1-2; no reliable D call. The CDR3 covers 11 residues. V was clipped by 2 bases and J by 8 bases, with 6 bases between them. Germline V CDR1 and CDR2: SNHLY, FYNNEI. CDR3: CASSERRGYTF. In nucleotides, the CDR3 is TGTGCCAGCAGTGAAAGACGGGGCTACACCTTC.

This clonotype has only a few counts. The chain combines TRBV7-9 with TRBJ2-1; D is unresolved. The CDR3 length is 17 residues. The V end was cut by 3 bases, the J end by 1 base, with 16 bases between. Germline assignment: CDR1 SEHNR and CDR2 FQNEAQ (reference sequence). In DNA form, the CDR3 reads TGTGCCAGCAGCTTGACCACGGTGAAGGTGTCCTACAATGAGCAGTTCTTC. It is translated as CASSLTTVKVSYNEQFF.

The J gene is TRBJ2-7, the V gene TRBV13; D is perhaps TRBD1 or TRBD2 (5 bases each). The germline V gene encodes CDR1 PRHDT and CDR2 FYEKMQ (reference sequence). V dropped 5 bases and J dropped 5 bases, with 16 bases sitting between them. The CDR3 extends over 14 amino acids. The CDR3 loop reads CASSLRTPGHEQYF. The CDR3 coding sequence is TGTGCCAGCAGCCTCAGGACCCCGGGGCACGAGCAGTACTTC.

This clonotype has just a few counts. This rearrangement joins TRBV29-1 to TRBJ1-2; D not resolved. The CDR3 is made up of 12 amino acids. CDR1 and CDR2 from the germline V gene are SQVTM and ANQGSEA. V gave up 4 bases and J gave up 4 bases, with 10 bases separating them. As DNA, the CDR3 is TGCAGCGTTGCCGAGGGTGGCTATGGCTACACCTTC. Its translation: CSVAEGGYGYTF.

A few counts support this clonotype. The V call is TRBV4-1, the J call TRBJ2-1; D is ambiguous. CDR3 length: 16 amino acids. The germline CDR1 and CDR2 sequences are MGHRA and YSYEKL. The V end was cut by 1 base, the J end by 0 bases, with 10 bases between. The CDR3 region is CASSQVGQSSYNEQFF. The CDR3 DNA is TGCGCCAGCAGCCAAGTAGGGCAGAGCTCCTACAATGAGCAGTTCTTC.

In its sample, this clonotype was seen a few times. This chain links TRBV12-3 or TRBV12-4 with TRBJ2-1; TRBD2 aligns across 8 bases. The CDR3 runs to 17 residues. The trim removed 5 bases at V and 7 bases at J, leaving 16 bases unmatched. The CDR3 spells CASSNGRGAGVENEQFF. For the CDR3, the DNA is TGTGCCAGCAGTAATGGACGGGGAGCGGGAGTCGAGAATGAGCAGTTCTTC.

This rearrangement joins TRBV5-1 to TRBJ2-3, with 12 bases aligning to TRBD2. CDR1 and CDR2 (germline): SGHRS, YFSETQ. V trimming: 1 base; J trimming: 2 bases; junction bases outside the gene matches: 14. The CDR3 sequence is 20 residues long. The CDR3 reads CASSLPTGLAGKELTDTQYF. The CDR3 DNA is TGCGCCAGCAGCTTGCCCACTGGACTAGCGGGGAAAGAACTCACAGATACGCAGTATTTT.

The chain joins TRBV4-2 to TRBJ1-4; tentative D call: TRBD1 (5 bases). The CDR3 loop spans 17 amino acids. Trimming removed 1 base at V and 7 bases at J, with 19 bases between. The germline V gene encodes CDR1 LGHNA and CDR2 YNFKEQ. CDR3 protein: CASSQAPGIRFSEKLFF. CDR3 bases: TGTGCCAGCAGCCAAGCTCCAGGGATAAGGTTTAGTGAAAAACTGTTTTTT.

This clonotype turned up a few times. The rearrangement links TRBV25-1 to TRBJ2-4; 8 nucleotides line up with TRBD2. The CDR3 loop spans 17 amino acids. Per the germline V gene, CDR1 is MGHDK and CDR2 is SYGVNS. V dropped 3 bases and J dropped 0; count of bases not matched to a gene: 7. This CDR3 is CASSEIGAGVAKNIQYF. In nucleotides, the CDR3 is TGTGCCAGCAGTGAGATTGGAGCGGGGGTAGCCAAAAACATTCAGTACTTC.

In this sample, this clonotype turned up a few times. This sequence joins TRBV15 and TRBJ1-4, with D perhaps matching TRBD1 (5 bases). The germline V gene has CDR1 LNHNV and CDR2 YYDKDF (reference sequence). V was cut by 0 bases and J by 4 bases, with 12 bases left in between. The CDR3 is 16 residues long. CDR3 amino acids: CATSRDAGTLNEKLFF. The CDR3, as DNA: TGTGCCACCAGCAGAGATGCGGGGACCCTTAATGAAAAACTGTTTTTT.

This sequence joins TRBV7-9 and TRBJ2-1, with D possibly being TRBD2 (5 bases). The CDR3 spans 17 residues. Trimming took off 5 bases at V and 0 bases at J, with 17 bases between the two ends. CDR1 and CDR2 (germline): SEHNR, FQNEAQ (reference sequence). The CDR3 coding sequence is TGTGCCAGCAGCGCCCGGGCTGGCGGAGGCTCCTACAATGAGCAGTTCTTC. Residues: CASSARAGGGSYNEQFF.

This clonotype was counted a few times. The chain couples TRBV10-3 to TRBJ2-5; 7 bases are shared with TRBD2. Unmatched junction bases numbered 8, after V lost 2 bases and J lost 5 bases. This CDR3 comprises 15 residues. CDR1 ENHRY and CDR2 SYGVKD come from the germline V gene. As DNA, the CDR3 is TGTGCCATCAGTGAGGTTGCATCGCGGGGGGAGACCCAGTACTTC. It translates to CAISEVASRGETQYF.

The sample holds a few counts of this clonotype. The chain combines TRBV11-2 with TRBJ1-1; D gene uncertain. The CDR3 extends over 13 amino acids. The germline gives CDR1 SGHAT, CDR2 FQNNGV. The V gene lost 5 bases and the J gene lost 1 base, with 8 bases spanning the gap. The CDR3 region has the DNA TGTGCCAGCAGCCGGAACAGGAACACTGAAGCTTTCTTT. Its protein is CASSRNRNTEAFF.

The CDR3 region is CASSGTGGVYGYTF. The CDR3 bases are TGTGCCAGCAGCGGGACAGGGGGCGTCTATGGCTACACCTTC. The genes are TRBV6-2 or TRBV6-3 and TRBJ1-2; the match to TRBD1 covers 12 bases. Germline values: CDR1 MNHEY, CDR2 SVGEGT. This CDR3 is built from 14 residues. V was pared by 6 bases and J by 4 bases, with 3 bases of the junction left unmatched.

The rearrangement uses TRBV24-1 and TRBJ2-3; D possibly uses TRBD1 or TRBD2 (5 bases each). The CDR3 consists of 16 residues. V lost 2 bases, J lost 4 bases, and 15 bases lay in between. The germline gives CDR1 KGHDR, CDR2 SFDVKD. CDR3 bases: TGTGCCACCAGTGATTATGGGGGAGTAAGGGCAGATACGCAGTATTTT. Encoded protein: CATSDYGGVRADTQYF.

This clonotype was seen more than once but under ten times. This chain joins TRBV6-2 or TRBV6-3 and TRBJ2-3; D uncertain. V was pared by 3 bases and J by 7 bases, with 17 bases between. Germline CDR1 MNHEY, CDR2 SVGEGT. This CDR3 region has 15 residues. This chain's CDR3 is CASSYSPVTRNTQYF. The CDR3 nucleotides are TGTGCCAGCAGTTATAGCCCGGTGACGAGAAATACGCAGTATTTT.

This clonotype was detected a few times. J is TRBJ2-7 and V is TRBV20-1; 14 nucleotides match TRBD2. Germline loops: CDR1 DFQATT, CDR2 SNEGSKA (reference sequence). The CDR3 loop spans 15 amino acids. With 0 bases clipped from V and 5 bases from J, the junction kept 3 bases outside the gene matches. CDR3 bases: TGCAGTGCTAGAGAGGGGACTAGCGGGAGAAACGAGCAGTACTTC. This encodes CSAREGTSGRNEQYF.